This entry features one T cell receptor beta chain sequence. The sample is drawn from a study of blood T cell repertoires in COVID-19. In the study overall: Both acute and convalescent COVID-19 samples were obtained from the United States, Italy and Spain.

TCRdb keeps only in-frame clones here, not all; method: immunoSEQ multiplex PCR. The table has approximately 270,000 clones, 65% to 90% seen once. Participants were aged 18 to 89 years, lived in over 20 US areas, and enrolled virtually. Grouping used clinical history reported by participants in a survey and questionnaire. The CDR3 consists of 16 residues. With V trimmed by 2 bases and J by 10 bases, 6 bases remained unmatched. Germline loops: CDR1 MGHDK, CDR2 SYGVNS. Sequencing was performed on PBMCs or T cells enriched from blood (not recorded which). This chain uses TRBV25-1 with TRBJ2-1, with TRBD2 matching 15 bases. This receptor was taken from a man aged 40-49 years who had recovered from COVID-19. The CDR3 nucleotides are TGTGCCAGCAGTGAACACGGACTAGCGGGAGGGCGGGAGCAGTTCTTC. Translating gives CASSEHGLAGGREQFF.